Below are 5 T cell receptor beta chains sequenced from a single sample in a study of blood T cell repertoires in COVID-19. Some clones are missing from TCRdb's copy, which holds only in-frame ones; the method was immunoSEQ multiplex PCR. The repertoire holds hundreds of thousands of clones, with approximately 91% as singletons. The sample was peripheral blood. The receptors were gathered from a man in his sixties who had recovered from COVID-19.

This chain uses TRBV30 with TRBJ1-5, with unresolved D. The germline V gene has CDR1 GTSNPN and CDR2 SVGIG (reference sequence). V dropped 1 base and J dropped 3 bases, with 10 bases sitting between them. The CDR3 totals 14 residues. The CDR3 coding sequence is TGTGCCTGGAGTGGCGGACTGACCAATCAGCCCCAGCATTTT. Protein: CAWSGGLTNQPQHF.

The rearrangement links TRBV7-9 to TRBJ1-5; D remains unclear. Germline CDR1 SEHNR, CDR2 FQNEAQ (reference sequence). CDR3 size: 17 residues. Trimming left V 1 base short and J 1 base short, with 14 bases between. CDR3 sequence: CASSLGSSPGSNQPQHF. The CDR3 DNA reads as TGTGCCAGCAGCTTAGGCTCTTCCCCGGGGAGCAATCAGCCCCAGCATTTT.

This clone was seen only once. The genes are TRBV7-9 and TRBJ2-7, with D unresolved. CDR1 and CDR2 (germline): SEHNR, FQNEAQ (reference sequence). This CDR3 is built from 13 residues. V dropped 5 bases and J dropped 5 bases, with 13 bases sitting between them. The DNA for the CDR3 is TGTGCCAGCAGCCCCCCGGGTTTTAACGAGCAGTACTTC. It yields the protein CASSPPGFNEQYF.

The chain combines TRBV2 with TRBJ1-1, with D maybe TRBD1 (6 bases). The CDR3 covers 15 residues. Trimming removed 5 bases at V and 0 bases at J, with 13 bases between. From germline, CDR1 is SNHLY and CDR2 FYNNEI. Here the CDR3 DNA reads TGTGCCAGCAGTCCAAATGGACAGATGAACACTGAAGCTTTCTTT. Translation gives CASSPNGQMNTEAFF.

DNA of the CDR3: TGTGCCACCCACCGAGGAACCTACTCACCCCTCCACTTT. It codes for CATHRGTYSPLHF. The chain recombines TRBV19 with TRBJ1-6; D remains ambiguous. The V gene lost 10 bases and the J gene lost 10 bases, with 17 bases spanning the gap. The CDR3 extends over 13 amino acids. Germline V CDR1 and CDR2: LNHDA, SQIVND (reference sequence). Full variable domain (outside the CDR3, taken from reference TRBV19 and TRBJ1-6): DGGITQSPKYLFRKEGQNVTLSCEQNLNHDAMYWYRQDPGQGLRLIYYSQIVNDFQKGDIAEGYSVSREKKESFPLTVTSAQKNPTAFYLCATHRGTYSPLHFGNGTRLTVT.